This is a list of T cell receptor beta chains from one sample in a study of technical replicates of blood from a handful of donors. The assay was immunoSEQ multiplex PCR, and TCRdb's table has in-frame clones only and misses some. The sample holds 70,000 or so clones, 75% to 90% seen once. The sample consisted of PBMCs. The receptors come from a human donor in good health. Some clones in this sample may be carry-over from other donors' samples. The CDR3 runs from the conserved cysteine through the conserved F or W. The order of the fields is J gene, V gene, D gene, clone size, CDR3 protein, CDR3 DNA. The D gene is left open where the match is weak. Clone size is given for some rows only: seen once, a few or many times, or a class if the clone is expanded.

>TRBJ2-3|TRBV2|TRBD2|.
CASSSLAGARDTQYF
TGTGCCAGCAGTTCCCTAGCGGGGGCCCGGGATACGCAGTATTTT
>TRBJ2-7|TRBV7-2|.|.
CASSEQGSYEQYF
TGTGCCAGCAGCGAACAGGGTAGCTACGAGCAGTACTTC
>TRBJ2-5|TRBV25-1|TRBD2|.
CASSEYGSSGGETQYF
TGTGCCAGCAGTGAATACGGCTCTAGCGGGGGGGAGACCCAGTACTTC
>TRBJ1-3|TRBV5-6|TRBD1|.
CASSLGGGNSGNTIYF
TGTGCCAGCAGCTTGGGAGGGGGCAACTCTGGAAACACCATATATTTT
>TRBJ2-1|TRBV5-8|.|.
CASSLGGRSYNEQFF
TGTGCCAGCAGCTTGGGAGGGCGGAGTTACAATGAGCAGTTCTTC
>TRBJ2-7|TRBV7-2|.|.
CASSPRGVASPYEQYF
TGTGCCAGCAGCCCCCGTGGTGTTGCTAGTCCATACGAGCAGTACTTC
>TRBJ1-2|TRBV5-1|TRBD1|.
CASSLAEDRGYGYTF
TGCGCCAGCAGCTTGGCCGAAGACAGGGGCTATGGCTACACCTTC
>TRBJ2-3|TRBV6-4|TRBD2|.
CASSGTNTDTQYF
TGTGCCAGCAGCGGGACTAACACAGATACGCAGTATTTT
>TRBJ2-3|TRBV29-1|TRBD2|once
CSVDGAGGVDTQYF
TGCAGCGTTGACGGCGCGGGAGGGGTGGATACGCAGTATTTT
>TRBJ1-1|TRBV6-1|.|once
CASSERGGSEAFF
TGTGCCAGCAGTGAACGTGGGGGGTCTGAAGCTTTCTTT
>TRBJ1-2|TRBV10-3|.|.
CAISVEGRSYGYTF
TGTGCCATCAGTGTGGAGGGGCGCAGCTATGGCTACACCTTC
>TRBJ2-7|TRBV5-5|TRBD1|.
CASSMRDSWEQYF
TGTGCCAGCAGCATGAGGGACAGCTGGGAGCAGTACTTC
>TRBJ2-5|TRBV5-1|.|.
CASSLAGGERAQYF
TGCGCCAGCAGCTTGGCCGGTGGCGAGAGGGCCCAGTACTTC
>TRBJ2-1|TRBV5-4|TRBD2|.
CASSLDSGSSYNEQFF
TGTGCCAGCAGCTTGGATAGCGGGAGTTCCTACAATGAGCAGTTCTTC
>TRBJ2-5|TRBV5-1|.|.
CASSPKTNTRQETQYF
TGCGCCAGCAGCCCAAAGACAAATACCCGGCAAGAGACCCAGTACTTC
>TRBJ2-3|TRBV6-4|TRBD1|.
CASLTGDGDTQYF
TGTGCCAGCCTGACAGGGGATGGAGATACGCAGTATTTT
>TRBJ1-1|TRBV7-9|TRBD1|once
CASRQGAGTEAFF
TGTGCCAGCAGACAGGGGGCGGGTACTGAAGCTTTCTTT
>TRBJ2-3|TRBV4-2|TRBD2|.
CASSQDIRGGWDTQYF
TGTGCCAGCAGCCAAGATATTCGGGGGGGCTGGGATACGCAGTATTTT
>TRBJ2-7|TRBV7-9|TRBD2|once
CASSLGTSGRDFYEQYF
TGTGCCAGCAGCTTAGGGACTAGCGGGAGGGACTTCTACGAGCAGTACTTC
>TRBJ2-6|TRBV12-2|.|.
CASRLGPSPGPGANVLTF
TGTGCAAGTCGCTTAGGCCCCTCACCAGGGCCTGGGGCCAACGTCCTGACTTTC
>TRBJ2-7|TRBV6-6|.|once
CASSYRETYEQYF
TGTGCCAGCAGTTACAGGGAGACCTACGAGCAGTACTTC
>TRBJ2-7|TRBV4-3|.|.
CASSQGPSSYEQYF
TGCGCCAGCAGCCAAGGTCCTAGCAGTTACGAGCAGTACTTC
>TRBJ2-7|TRBV14|TRBD2|.
CASSQGLAGGYEQYF
TGTGCCAGCAGCCAAGGACTAGCGGGAGGCTACGAGCAGTACTTC
>TRBJ2-1|TRBV7-8|TRBD2|.
CASSLVRTSGRSPYNEQFF
TGTGCCAGCAGCTTAGTAAGGACTAGCGGGAGAAGTCCCTACAATGAGCAGTTCTTC
>TRBJ2-5|TRBV13|TRBD1|once
CASSYGTGMETQYF
TGTGCCAGCAGTTACGGGACAGGGATGGAGACCCAGTACTTC
>TRBJ1-1|TRBV12-5|TRBD1|few
CASSGTGLTEAFF
TGTGCTAGTTCCGGGACAGGGCTCACTGAAGCTTTCTTT
>TRBJ2-1|TRBV19|TRBD2|once
CASSQSSGGAHEQFF
TGTGCCAGTAGTCAATCTAGCGGGGGGGCCCATGAGCAGTTCTTC
>TRBJ1-6|TRBV27|TRBD1|.
CASSHHTTGNSPLHF
TGTGCCAGCAGCCACCACACGACAGGGAATTCACCCCTCCACTTT
>TRBJ2-2|TRBV4-3|.|.
CASSQAAGELFF
TGCGCCAGCAGCCAAGCTGCCGGGGAGCTGTTTTTT
>TRBJ1-6|TRBV19|.|once
CASSTRGFEYNSPLHF
TGTGCCAGTAGTACTAGGGGATTCGAGTATAATTCACCCCTCCACTTT
>TRBJ2-1|TRBV7-9|.|.
CASSAGLDYNEQFF
TGTGCCAGCAGCGCGGGACTGGACTACAATGAGCAGTTCTTC
>TRBJ2-2|TRBV19|.|.
CASSSQGSNTGELFF
TGTGCCAGTAGTTCTCAGGGCTCGAACACCGGGGAGCTGTTTTTT
>TRBJ2-7|TRBV28|.|.
CASSLSRGARSEQYF
TGTGCCAGCAGTTTAAGCAGGGGGGCGCGGAGCGAGCAGTACTTC
>TRBJ2-3|TRBV7-2|TRBD2|.
CASSASGGALDTQYF
TGTGCCAGCAGCGCTAGCGGGGGGGCCCTGGATACGCAGTATTTT
>TRBJ2-3|TRBV18|.|.
CASSPYSTSTDTQYF
TGTGCCAGCTCACCCTACAGTACTAGCACAGATACGCAGTATTTT
>TRBJ2-5|TRBV10-3|.|once
CAISESARTGKETQYF
TGTGCCATCAGTGAGTCTGCTCGTACGGGGAAAGAGACCCAGTACTTC
>TRBJ1-2|TRBV4-3|.|.
CASSQDFGLYSGYTF
TGCGCCAGCAGCCAAGATTTTGGCCTATACAGCGGCTACACCTTC
>TRBJ2-7|TRBV4-3|.|.
CASSQDREESYEQYF
TGCGCCAGCAGCCAAGACAGGGAGGAATCCTACGAGCAGTACTTC
>TRBJ1-1|TRBV5-4|TRBD1|.
CASSPDRGFAEAFF
TGTGCCAGCAGCCCAGACAGGGGATTCGCTGAAGCTTTCTTT
>TRBJ2-1|TRBV7-9|.|.
CASSPREGREGQFF
TGTGCCAGCAGCCCCCGAGAGGGCCGCGAAGGGCAGTTCTTC
>TRBJ1-1|TRBV27|TRBD1|once
CASSSGQGRGTEAFF
TGTGCCAGCAGTTCCGGACAGGGGCGGGGGACTGAAGCTTTCTTT
>TRBJ1-1|TRBV11-2|.|.
CASSLAGRGGTEAFF
TGTGCCAGCAGCTTAGCGGGCAGGGGTGGCACTGAAGCTTTCTTT
>TRBJ2-4|TRBV9|.|.
CASSAPSAGIQYF
TGTGCCAGCAGCGCCCCCTCTGCGGGAATTCAGTACTTC
>TRBJ2-7|TRBV2|TRBD2|medium-sized
CASTFGLAGPGYEQYF
TGTGCCAGCACCTTCGGGCTAGCGGGACCGGGCTACGAGCAGTACTTC
>TRBJ2-1|TRBV10-3|TRBD2|.
CAISQREGRYNEQFF
TGTGCCATCAGCCAGCGGGAGGGCCGCTACAATGAGCAGTTCTTC
>TRBJ2-1|TRBV5-1|TRBD1|.
CASRAGGVRREFFNEQFF
TGCGCCAGCAGGGCAGGGGGCGTACGGCGGGAATTCTTCAATGAGCAGTTCTTC
>TRBJ1-5|TRBV19|.|.
CASSPGWGGYQPQHF
TGTGCCAGTAGCCCCGGATGGGGGGGGTATCAGCCCCAGCATTTT
>TRBJ1-2|TRBV9|.|.
CASSVSPRANYGYTF
TGTGCCAGCAGCGTAAGTCCCAGGGCGAACTATGGCTACACCTTC
>TRBJ2-7|TRBV5-1|.|.
CASSLEVESYEQYF
TGCGCCAGCAGCTTGGAAGTTGAGAGCTACGAGCAGTACTTC